These 26 T cell receptor beta chains came from one sample sequenced in a study of spatial heterogeneity in lung cancer. Using its own MiXCR run on the 5' RACE reads, TCRdb lists one record per CDR3 protein. The data contain more than 550 distinct CDR3 sequences, roughly an eighth of them singletons. Specified time point: sample taken at primary tumor resection. The antigens for these receptors are not known. Notes on the study in general: For expanded intratumoral alpha and beta TCRs, counts tracked tumor mutation counts.

Sequencing used lung tumor tissue, obtained at surgery. These receptors were obtained from a female donor with early-stage non-small cell lung cancer.

About this clonotype: This beta chain represents an off-target read in a library built for alpha chains; its size is of limited meaning. This chain connects TRBV3-1 to TRBJ2-5, with D unclear. The CDR3 has 18 amino acids. V was shortened by 1 base and J by 1 base, with 19 bases between the two germline ends. Germline loops: CDR1 LGHDT, CDR2 YNNKEL (reference sequence). CDR3 bases: TGTGCCAGCAGCCAAGGATGGTGGGCCCACAACTTCCAAGAGACCCAGTACTTC. Protein product: CASSQGWWAHNFQETQYF.

On this clonotype itself: The library was prepared for alpha chains; this beta chain is a stray read, so its frequency means little. The chain carries TRBV10-3 and TRBJ2-7; D ambiguous. Germline-derived CDR1 and CDR2 are ENHRY and SYGVKD. The germline V and J ends were trimmed by 2 bases and 5 bases, with 10 bases remaining between them. This CDR3 is 13 amino acids long. The CDR3 spells CAISEGAVNEQYF. For the CDR3, the DNA is TGTGCCATCAGTGAGGGAGCAGTTAACGAGCAGTACTTC.

This clonotype is large. Since it is a stray read in a library aimed at alpha chains, this beta chain has a size that is not meaningful. The V and J genes are TRBV30 and TRBJ2-1; 9 nucleotides line up with TRBD1. The CDR3 sequence is 13 residues long. Germline CDR1 reads GTSNPN; CDR2 reads SVGIG (reference sequence). With V trimmed by 4 bases and J by 7 bases, 5 bases remained unmatched. The CDR3 DNA is TGTGCCTGGACGGGACAGGGTTGGAATGAGCAGTTCTTC. This translates into CAWTGQGWNEQFF.

By sample fraction, this clonotype is large. This beta chain is an off-target read within a library intended for alpha chains, so its frequency means little. This chain uses TRBV6-5 with TRBJ1-2, with D perhaps TRBD1 (5 bases). The CDR3 sequence is 14 residues long. Germline CDR1 is MNHEY and CDR2 is SVGAGI. The V and J ends lost 0 bases and 6 bases respectively, with 11 bases between them. CDR3 sequence reads: CASSYSSQDNGYTF. The DNA of the CDR3 is TGTGCCAGCAGTTACTCGAGCCAGGACAATGGCTACACCTTC.

Comments on this clonotype: As an off-target read in a library built for alpha chains, this beta chain has a frequency of little significance. This chain connects TRBV12-3 or TRBV12-4 to TRBJ1-5; D gene uncertain. V was trimmed by 2 bases and J by 3 bases, leaving 20 bases between them. The CDR3 is 18 residues long. The DNA of the CDR3 is TGTGCCAGCAGTTTATCCCCCCAACCGTACAGCCACAATCAGCCCCAGCATTTT. Translating it yields CASSLSPQPYSHNQPQHF.

Sample share makes this clonotype medium-sized. A library made for alpha chains picked up this beta chain off target, so its size means little. This rearrangement joins TRBV5-1 to TRBJ2-3; 8 bases fit TRBD1. This CDR3 has 15 residues. Germline CDR1 and CDR2: SGHRS and YFSETQ. Trimming at V came to 4 bases and at J to 1 base, leaving 5 bases not matched to a gene. DNA of the CDR3: TGCGCCAGCAGCCCGGAGGGACAGGGCACAGATACGCAGTATTTT. Its protein is CASSPEGQGTDTQYF. Complete variable domain (other parts from reference TRBV5-1 and TRBJ2-3): KAGVTQTPRYLIKTRGQQVTLSCSPISGHRSVSWYQQTPGQGLQFLFEYFSETQRNKGNFPGRFSGRQFSNSRSEMNVSTLELGDSALYLCASSPEGQGTDTQYFGPGTRLTVL.

By proportion, this clonotype is large. Since the library was made to target alpha chains, this beta chain is a stray read and its abundance is not meaningful. The V call is TRBV5-6, the J call TRBJ1-2; TRBD1 is a possible D gene (5 bases). Germline CDR1 SGHDT, CDR2 YYEEEE. The V end was cut by 2 bases, the J end by 8 bases, with 16 bases between. The CDR3 is 14 residues long. Here the CDR3 DNA reads TGTGCCAGCAGCTTAGGCGGGGACGCCGGCGGCTACACCTTC. Translating it yields CASSLGGDAGGYTF.

By its share, this clonotype is large. This beta chain represents an off-target read in a library built for alpha chains; its size is of limited meaning. The V call is TRBV7-2, the J call TRBJ2-1; 7 bases line up with TRBD2. Germline assignment: CDR1 SGHTA and CDR2 FQGNSA. V lost 2 bases and J lost 4; bases outside the gene matches: 5. The CDR3 has 15 amino acids. CDR3 in DNA: TGTGCCAGCAGCTTACGTACTAGCGCGTACAATGAGCAGTTCTTC. It specifies CASSLRTSAYNEQFF.

This clonotype is labeled as medium-sized. This beta chain appears as a stray read in a library generated for alpha chains; its size is not informative. This chain joins TRBV5-1 and TRBJ2-1, with TRBD1 matching over 8 bases. Germline CDR1 reads SGHRS; CDR2 reads YFSETQ. This CDR3 is 15 amino acids long. V was pared by 1 base and J by 7 bases, with 7 bases of the junction left unmatched. The CDR3, as DNA: TGCGCCAGCAGCTTGTTCCCAGGGGGCAAGAATGAGCAGTTCTTC. Translation gives CASSLFPGGKNEQFF.

By frequency in the sample, this clonotype is medium-sized. This beta chain is an off-target read within a library intended for alpha chains, so its frequency means little. This chain joins TRBV18 and TRBJ2-3; 10 positions match TRBD2. This CDR3 comprises 16 residues. In germline, CDR1 is KGHSH, CDR2 LQKENI. The V segment lost 1 base and the J segment 5 bases; nucleotides outside the gene matches: 6. The CDR3 here is CASSPLSGGAKDTQYF. CDR3 bases: TGTGCCAGCTCACCACTAAGCGGGGGGGCCAAAGATACGCAGTATTTT.

Turning to this clonotype: A much larger clone lies one base from this, so it may be a read error. This beta chain turned up in a library designed for alpha chains; as an off-target read, its abundance says little. The CDR3 sequence is CASSLSPRGGYGQYF. The CDR3 coding sequence is TGCGCCAGCAGCTTGAGTCCGCGTGGCGGATACGGGCAGTACTTC. The chain has TRBV5-1 and TRBJ2-7; D uncertain. Germline V gene sequence: CDR1 SGHRS, CDR2 YFSETQ. CDR3 length: 15 residues.

Judged by abundance, this clonotype is large. Since it is a stray read in a library aimed at alpha chains, this beta chain has a size that is not meaningful. This chain links TRBV9 with TRBJ2-1, with TRBD2 matching over 8 bases. Trimming at V came to 4 bases and at J to 3 bases, leaving 3 bases not matched to a gene. The CDR3 runs to 14 residues. CDR1 and CDR2 (germline): SGDLS, YYNGEE. Here the CDR3 DNA reads TGTGCCAGCAGCCCCGGGACTAGCTACAATGAGCAGTTCTTC. This gives the protein CASSPGTSYNEQFF.

Relative to its sample, this clonotype is medium-sized (0.01 to 0.1%). This beta chain is off target for a library built for alpha chains, so its abundance means little. The V call is TRBV5-1, the J call TRBJ2-1; 12 nucleotides align to TRBD2. Unmatched junction bases numbered 12, after V lost 7 bases and J lost 10 bases. Per germline, CDR1 SGHRS and CDR2 YFSETQ. The CDR3 length is 15 residues. The CDR3 here is CASELGLAGSREQFF. CDR3 nucleotides: TGCGCCAGCGAACTGGGACTAGCGGGTTCACGGGAGCAGTTCTTC.

Details on this clonotype: The size of this beta chain means little, since it is a stray read in a library made for alpha chains. V and J are TRBV30 and TRBJ1-1; D gene ambiguous. Per germline, CDR1 GTSNPN and CDR2 SVGIG (reference sequence). The V end lost 4 bases, the J end lost 7 bases, and 16 bases lay between the germline ends. The CDR3 extends over 13 amino acids. The CDR3 loop is CAWMADFGNEAFF. CDR3 DNA sequence: TGTGCCTGGATGGCGGATTTTGGGAATGAAGCTTTCTTT. Full variable domain (outside the CDR3, taken from reference TRBV30 and TRBJ1-1): SQTIHQWPATLVQPVGSPLSLECTVEGTSNPNLYWYRQAAGRGLQLLFYSVGIGQISSEVPQNLSASRPQDRQFILSSKKLLLSDSGFYLCAWMADFGNEAFFGQGTRLTVV.

This clonotype is labeled as large. A library prepared for alpha chains yielded this beta chain as an off-target read; its size is of little meaning. The genes are TRBV6-5 and TRBJ2-7; 9 bases fit TRBD1. J gave up 2 bases and V 2 bases, and 4 bases lay outside the gene matches. CDR3 length: 15 amino acids. Germline V CDR1 and CDR2: MNHEY, SVGAGI. The CDR3 spells CASSYRGQGTYEQYF. DNA for the CDR3: TGTGCCAGCAGTTACAGAGGACAGGGGACCTACGAGCAGTACTTC.

This clonotype rates as medium-sized. This beta chain appears as a stray read in a library generated for alpha chains; its size is not informative. The V and J genes are TRBV5-6 and TRBJ2-5; 7 bases align to TRBD1. Trimming at V came to 5 bases and at J to 3 bases, leaving 4 bases not matched to a gene. The CDR3 is made up of 13 amino acids. The V gene's germline CDR1 is SGHDT and CDR2 YYEEEE. CDR3 in DNA: TGTGCCAGCAGTCCAGGACAGGAAGAGACCCAGTACTTC. Translating gives CASSPGQEETQYF.

In its sample, this clonotype is large. With the library built for alpha chains, this beta chain is off target and its frequency is not meaningful. The V gene is TRBV18, the J gene TRBJ1-1; TRBD1 matches at 7 bases. Germline trimming cut 5 bases from V and 6 bases from J; bases unmatched to any gene: 6. The CDR3 has 13 amino acids. CDR1 is KGHSH, CDR2 LQKENI, per germline. DNA for the CDR3: TGTGCCAGCTCAACCGGGACAGTCTCTGAAGCTTTCTTT. It encodes CASSTGTVSEAFF.

This clonotype ranks as large. Because this beta chain is a stray read in a library intended to capture alpha chains, its abundance should not be given much weight. V is TRBV7-8 and J is TRBJ1-6; 10 nucleotides agree with TRBD1. The CDR3 runs 14 residues. V lost 5 bases to trimming and J lost 8 bases; unmatched junction nucleotides: 3. From germline, CDR1 is SGHVS and CDR2 FQNEAQ. The CDR3 DNA reads as TGTGCCAGCAGCCTAGGACAGGGGGATTCACCCCTCCACTTT. Protein sequence: CASSLGQGDSPLHF.

This clonotype was picked up a small number of times. Little can be read into the size of this beta chain, an off-target read in a library designed for alpha chains. The chain links TRBV7-6 to TRBJ1-1, with no clear D. Trimming cost V 6 bases and J 2 bases, with 10 bases left between them. The CDR3 is 13 amino acids. Germline loops: CDR1 SGHVS, CDR2 FNYEAQ. As DNA, the CDR3 is TGTGCCAGCAGAGCCGACACCAACACTGAAGCTTTCTTT. Translation: CASRADTNTEAFF.

This clonotype is medium-sized within its sample. This beta chain is a stray read from a library made for alpha chains; its abundance is not meaningful. This sequence joins TRBV28 and TRBJ1-1; D is uncertain. Germline assignment: CDR1 MDHEN and CDR2 SYDVKM. With 6 bases removed from V and 4 bases from J, the gap between germline ends came to 9 bases. The CDR3 loop spans 12 amino acids. The CDR3: CASSGPGTEAFF. In nucleotides, the CDR3 is TGTGCCAGCAGCGGGCCAGGCACTGAAGCTTTCTTT.

In this sample, this clonotype is medium-sized. Because this beta chain is a stray read in a library intended to capture alpha chains, its abundance should not be given much weight. The V gene is TRBV18, the J gene TRBJ1-2; the D gene is possibly TRBD1 (6 bases). This CDR3 is built from 15 residues. Germline assignment: CDR1 KGHSH and CDR2 LQKENI. V lost 4 bases to trimming and J lost 4 bases, with 16 bases between them. CDR3 DNA: TGTGCCAGCTCACAACTCCAGGGGCAGGGCTATGGCTACACCTTC. Residues: CASSQLQGQGYGYTF.

This clonotype is labeled medium-sized (0.01 to 0.1%). In a library made to pick up alpha chains, this beta chain is a stray read with a size that means little. The rearrangement links TRBV11-1 to TRBJ2-7; D may match TRBD1 or TRBD2 (6 bases each). CDR3 length equals 14 residues. Germline-derived CDR1 and CDR2 are SGHAT and FQDESV (reference sequence). Trimming left V 0 bases short and J 5 bases short, with 11 bases between. The CDR3 spells CASSLAGGAHEQYF. CDR3 in DNA: TGTGCCAGCAGCTTAGCCGGGGGCGCCCACGAGCAGTACTTC. Variable domain in full (rest from reference TRBV11-1 and TRBJ2-7): EAEVAQSPRYKITEKSQAVAFWCDPISGHATLYWYRQILGQGPELLVQFQDESVVDDSQLPKDRFSAERLKGVDSTLKIQPAELGDSAMYLCASSLAGGAHEQYFGPGTRLTVT.

In this sample, this clonotype is medium-sized. This beta chain slipped into a library made for alpha chains as a stray read, so its size is not meaningful. The chain has TRBV12-3 or TRBV12-4 and TRBJ1-5; 10 bases agree with TRBD1. This CDR3 contains 15 residues. J gave up 1 base and V 4 bases, and 1 base lay outside the gene matches. The CDR3 loop is CASSWGQGSNQPQHF. The CDR3 DNA sequence: TGTGCCAGCAGTTGGGGACAGGGGAGCAATCAGCCCCAGCATTTT.

This clonotype is labeled as medium-sized (0.01 to 0.1%). This beta chain is a stray sequence in a library constructed for alpha chains; its clone size is not meaningful. The V and J genes are TRBV28 and TRBJ2-5; 14 positions match TRBD2. With 5 bases clipped from V and 5 bases from J, the junction kept 7 bases outside the gene matches. The CDR3 totals 16 residues. Germline loops: CDR1 MDHEN, CDR2 SYDVKM. The CDR3: CASSVTSGRAVETQYF. The CDR3 DNA follows: TGTGCCAGCAGTGTGACTAGCGGGAGGGCTGTGGAGACCCAGTACTTC.

As concerns this clonotype: A library made for alpha chains picked up this beta chain off target, so its size means little. This sequence joins TRBV27 and TRBJ2-3, with a tentative D call TRBD2 (7 bases). Germline V gene lookup returns CDR1 MNHEY and CDR2 SMNVEV (reference sequence). V dropped 4 bases and J dropped 0 bases, with 14 bases sitting between them. CDR3 length equals 16 residues. The DNA for the CDR3 is TGTGCCAGCAGTTCCAGAGGGGGAGGGAGCACAGATACGCAGTATTTT. The encoded protein is CASSSRGGGSTDTQYF.

In its sample, this clonotype ranks as medium-sized (0.01 to 0.1%). This beta chain is off target for a library built for alpha chains, so its abundance means little. V is TRBV5-5 and J is TRBJ2-7; D remains ambiguous. The CDR3 contains 13 residues. CDR1 is SGHKS, CDR2 YYEKEE, per germline (reference sequence). Trimming stripped 3 bases from V and 0 bases from J, with 7 bases between. CDR3 sequence: CASSSNPSYEQYF. Here the CDR3 DNA reads TGTGCCAGCAGCTCCAATCCCTCCTACGAGCAGTACTTC. Supplemented by reference TRBV5-5 and TRBJ2-7, the full variable domain reads DAGVTQSPTHLIKTRGQQVTLRCSPISGHKSVSWYQQVLGQGPQFIFQYYEKEERGRGNFPDRFSARQFPNYSSELNVNALLLGDSALYLCASSSNPSYEQYFGPGTRLTVT.